This entry lists 20 T cell receptor beta chains sequenced from one sample in a study of shared clonotypes between healthy human individuals. Produced via immunoSEQ multiplex PCR; TCRdb's table is partial and in-frame only. The table records some 2,000,000 clones, 85% to 95% of them present only once. Sequencing was carried out using naive CD4+ T cells sorted from blood. Specified subset: CD45RA+ positively selected. Every receptor here comes from a young man in good health.

This clone was seen just once. The chain has TRBV19 and TRBJ2-1, with D possibly being TRBD2 (5 bases). Germline-derived CDR1 and CDR2 are LNHDA and SQIVND (reference sequence). Trimming took 5 bases from V and 6 from J, leaving 11 bases between them. This CDR3 has 13 residues. The CDR3, as DNA: TGTGCCAGTAGTCTAGCTTATACCAATGAGCAGTTCTTC. Translated, it gives CASSLAYTNEQFF.

This clone occurred once. The chain combines TRBV29-1 with TRBJ2-5; 11 bases align to TRBD2. This CDR3 is 16 amino acids long. Losses at the gene ends were 2 bases for V and 1 base for J; bases not matched to a gene: 6. Germline V lookup: CDR1 SQVTM, CDR2 ANQGSEA. In DNA form, the CDR3 reads TGCAGCGTTGAACTAGCGGGAGGAGGGGTCCAAGAGACCCAGTACTTC. This translates into CSVELAGGGVQETQYF.

The sample holds one count of this clone. The chain joins TRBV18 to TRBJ2-7; D is perhaps TRBD1 or TRBD2 (5 bases each). Germline lookup yields CDR1 KGHSH and CDR2 LQKENI. The CDR3 totals 16 residues. V dropped 2 bases and J dropped 1 base, with 15 bases sitting between them. CDR3 sequence: CASSPRARGPSYEQYF. The CDR3 region has the DNA TGTGCCAGCTCACCAAGAGCGAGGGGACCTTCCTACGAGCAGTACTTC.

The genes are TRBV4-3 and TRBJ2-7; unclear D gene. CDR3 size: 15 residues. Per the germline V gene, CDR1 is LGHNA and CDR2 is YSLEER. The germline V and J ends were trimmed by 0 bases and 5 bases, with 14 bases remaining between them. CDR3 sequence: CASSQDPAQRDEQYF. In nucleotides, the CDR3 is TGCGCCAGCAGCCAAGATCCGGCCCAACGGGACGAGCAGTACTTC.

The chain employs TRBV7-2 and TRBJ1-1; D is ambiguous. The germline V and J ends were trimmed by 5 bases and 1 base, with 14 bases remaining between them. Germline assignment: CDR1 SGHTA and CDR2 FQGNSA. CDR3 size: 15 residues. CDR3 nucleotides: TGTGCCAGCAGCCTCCGAAGGGCAGGGAACACTGAAGCTTTCTTT. Translating it yields CASSLRRAGNTEAFF. Full variable domain (outside the CDR3, taken from reference TRBV7-2 and TRBJ1-1): GAGVSQSPSNKVTEKGKDVELRCDPISGHTALYWYRQSLGQGLEFLIYFQGNSAPDKSGLPSDRFSAERTGGSVSTLTIQRTQQEDSAVYLCASSLRRAGNTEAFFGQGTRLTVV.

The chain uses TRBV5-4 and TRBJ1-5; 8 bases fit TRBD1. This CDR3 spans 15 amino acids. Trimming took 5 bases from V and 2 from J; bases not matched to a gene: 6. Germline V gene sequence: CDR1 SGHNT, CDR2 YYREEE (reference sequence). The CDR3 loop is CASSPGQGGNQPQHF. The CDR3 DNA reads TGTGCCAGCAGTCCCGGACAGGGAGGCAATCAGCCCCAGCATTTT.

The V call is TRBV28, the J call TRBJ1-2, with TRBD1 matching over 9 bases. The CDR3 spans 14 residues. Trimming at V came to 3 bases and at J to 4 bases, leaving 3 bases not matched to a gene. From germline, CDR1 is MDHEN and CDR2 SYDVKM. CDR3 DNA: TGTGCCAGCAGTTTTTCGACAGGGGGCTATGGCTACACCTTC. This translates into CASSFSTGGYGYTF.

About this clone itself: The conserved closing phenylalanine or tryptophan is absent in this CDR3, likely reflecting a read error. It is unclear where the CDR3 begins or ends on the DNA, so no DNA is shown, and the CDR3 is as TCRdb lists it. CDR3 residues: CASTPTGLGDYLIS. This sequence joins TRBV2 and TRBJ2-7; the tabulated D call, TRBD2, remains unverified against the DNA. The CDR3 is 14 amino acids in total, end residues counted. Germline-derived CDR1 and CDR2 are SNHLY and FYNNEI.

This clone was detected only once. This rearrangement joins TRBV9 to TRBJ2-2; D unclear. This CDR3 is built from 14 residues. CDR1 is SGDLS and CDR2 is YYNGEE in the germline V gene. V was cut by 0 bases and J by 6 bases, with 9 bases left in between. CDR3 coding DNA: TGTGCCAGCAGCGTAGTGGGCAGTCCCGGGGAGCTGTTTTTT. Translation gives CASSVVGSPGELFF.

V usage is TRBV28 and J usage is TRBJ2-2, with D perhaps TRBD1 (6 bases). The V end was cut by 3 bases, the J end by 4 bases, with 12 bases between. The CDR3 sequence is 15 residues long. Germline CDR1 reads MDHEN; CDR2 reads SYDVKM. The CDR3 protein is CASSFQGMGTGELFF. CDR3 nucleotide sequence: TGTGCCAGCAGTTTCCAGGGGATGGGCACCGGGGAGCTGTTTTTT.

The chain has TRBV21-1 and TRBJ1-2. TRBV21-1 is flagged as a pseudogene. The CDR3 runs 15 residues. This chain's CDR3 is CASSKFAAPNYGYTF. The CDR3 nucleotides read TGTGCCAGCAGCAAATTCGCAGCTCCTAACTATGGCTACACCTTC.

The chain has TRBV28 and TRBJ1-6; D not resolved. CDR1 and CDR2 (germline): MDHEN, SYDVKM. The CDR3 has 17 residues. Trimming shortened V by 2 bases and J by 0 bases, and 11 bases separated the two germline ends. The CDR3 DNA reads TGTGCCAGCAGTTTAAGAACCTGGAGCTCCTATAATTCACCCCTCCACTTT. Translation: CASSLRTWSSYNSPLHF.

This chain connects TRBV4-1 to TRBJ1-5, with D maybe TRBD1 (6 bases). CDR3 size: 18 residues. CDR1 and CDR2 from the germline V gene are MGHRA and YSYEKL. V was cut by 1 base and J by 1 base, with 17 bases left in between. CDR3 nucleotides: TGCGCCAGCAGCCAAGTACGGAGGGGGGTCGGGAGCAATCAGCCCCAGCATTTT. Translated: CASSQVRRGVGSNQPQHF.

This chain connects TRBV6-6 to TRBJ2-3, with 7 nucleotides matching TRBD2. J gave up 2 bases and V 3 bases, and 5 bases lay outside the gene matches. The CDR3 totals 15 residues. The germline gives CDR1 MNHNY, CDR2 SVGAGI (reference sequence). The CDR3 protein is CASSYKRGFTDTQYF. CDR3 DNA: TGTGCCAGCAGTTATAAGCGGGGTTTCACAGATACGCAGTATTTT.

This clone was picked up many times. This chain links TRBV20-1 with TRBJ2-7; possible D gene TRBD1, 5 bases. V gave up 4 bases and J gave up 3 bases, with 7 bases separating them. The CDR3 is 11 amino acids. Germline V gives CDR1 DFQATT, CDR2 SNEGSKA (reference sequence). The CDR3 spells CSAITGYEQYF. The CDR3, as DNA: TGCAGTGCTATAACAGGCTACGAGCAGTACTTC.

CDR3 sequence reads: CASSLYPAPGPLHF. DNA of the CDR3: TGTGCCAGCAGCTTATATCCAGCCCCAGGGCCCCTCCACTTT. This chain connects TRBV7-2 to TRBJ1-6; the D gene is possibly TRBD1 (5 bases). V was clipped by 2 bases and J by 13 bases, with 15 bases between them. The CDR3 is made up of 14 amino acids. Germline-derived CDR1 and CDR2 are SGHTA and FQGNSA.

The chain has TRBV5-1 and TRBJ2-1; TRBD2 aligns across 7 bases. The CDR3 contains 16 residues. Unmatched junction bases numbered 6, after V lost 3 bases and J lost 0 bases. Germline assignment: CDR1 SGHRS and CDR2 YFSETQ. CDR3 DNA: TGCGCCAGCAGCTATCGGCGGGAGAGCTCCTACAATGAGCAGTTCTTC. This sequence encodes CASSYRRESSYNEQFF. The full variable domain, completed using reference TRBV5-1 and TRBJ2-1, is KAGVTQTPRYLIKTRGQQVTLSCSPISGHRSVSWYQQTPGQGLQFLFEYFSETQRNKGNFPGRFSGRQFSNSRSEMNVSTLELGDSALYLCASSYRRESSYNEQFFGPGTRLTVL.

The V and J genes are TRBV19 and TRBJ1-1; D is undetermined. In germline, CDR1 is LNHDA, CDR2 SQIVND (reference sequence). The germline V and J ends were trimmed by 9 bases and 9 bases, with 20 bases remaining between them. This CDR3 is 13 amino acids long. The CDR3, as DNA: TGTGCCAGCAGCCAACTCGATCTAGGGAAAGCTTTCTTT. Encoded protein: CASSQLDLGKAFF.

The chain links TRBV19 to TRBJ2-3; D is perhaps TRBD1 (6 bases). This CDR3 contains 15 residues. The germline CDR1 and CDR2 sequences are LNHDA and SQIVND (reference sequence). The CDR3 DNA sequence: TGTGTCCCAGTAGTTGGTCCAGGGACCACAGGGACGCAGTATTTT. It is translated as CVPVVGPGTTGTQYF.

The chain is built from TRBV5-4 and TRBJ2-4; TRBD1 might be the D (5 bases). Germline CDR1 reads SGHNT; CDR2 reads YYREEE (reference sequence). V was trimmed by 0 bases and J by 5 bases, leaving 12 bases between them. The CDR3 runs 15 residues. The CDR3 sequence is CASSLAGRAENIQYF. In DNA, the CDR3 is TGTGCCAGCAGCTTGGCAGGCAGGGCTGAAAACATTCAGTACTTC.